The present entry profiles one TCR beta chain with its context. Its antigen is unknown. The record has no base qualities; no much larger clone is one base away. These data are taken from a study of cytomegalovirus exposure and HLA in healthy donors (dated by TCRdb to the late 2010s). In the study overall: An earlier analysis of approximately 640 of the donors reported 250 to 300 Gb of sequence data and some 120 million unique TCR beta sequences from around 200 million T cells. Rather than drawing on any new phenotypic data, the later analysis identified candidate immune exposures from TCR beta sequences and the way those sequences occurred across donors. In a later analysis, previously published TCR beta repertoires from 550 to 700 donors were re-analyzed and high-resolution HLA genotyping was added so that TCR occurrence patterns could be studied. An earlier analysis of fewer than 750 of the donors used high-throughput TCR beta sequencing to judge whether each TCR beta V gene segment behaved as functional or pseudogenic. An early release covering over 500 HLA-typed donors comprised about 310 gigabases of sequencing data and around 86 million unique TCR sequences. A later genetic analysis took genome-wide SNP genotypes for about 65% of the 666 donors and used that subset as a discovery cohort. The aim of the study was to test whether cataloging public T cell receptors could identify signatures of past pathogen exposure. The T cell repertoires of under 750 subjects were profiled by immunosequencing and related to cytomegalovirus serostatus. Among some 410 genotyped donors of the cohort, an average of about 240,000 unique TCR beta nucleotide sequences were sequenced per donor, roughly 20% of them non-productive. Roughly 5 DR-DQ haplotypes were treated as single units for association and clustering because of strong linkage in the cohort. HLA typing covered class I and class II loci at four-digit resolution. Every discovery cohort repertoire had been produced on one sequencing platform. A separate validation cohort of some 130 different subjects was used in addition to the approximately 610-subject first cohort. Of the approximately 400 genotyped donors, roughly 76% were placed in the genetic ancestry cluster associated with self-reported Caucasian donors. Donor age, sex, ethnicity and CMV serostatus were compiled alongside the repertoire data. Typing coverage differed by locus: A, B, C, DRB1 and DQB1 were typed in roughly 620-640 donors, DQA1 in roughly 500, DPA1 in roughly 590, and DPB1 in just under 480. High-throughput TCR immunosequencing, statistical association of individual TCRs with disease status, and machine learning were combined to predict cytomegalovirus infection status. What the study reported, not specific to this receptor: A group of highly shared sequence variants was considered likely to be a technical artifact of the sequencing pipeline. A later analysis associated 16,951 TCR beta sequences with specific HLA alleles at a false discovery rate of 0.05. A later analysis found that most CMV-associated TCR beta chains appeared HLA-restricted, with HLA associations seemingly driven largely by CMV exposure. The authors suggested that the approach could potentially be generalized to other disease states and immunological phenotypes. A later genetic analysis associated a missense DCLRE1C variant with V-gene and J-gene trimming of TCR beta chains, and an independent cohort replicated the association. Linkage disequilibrium might explain the correlated functional status among segregating V segments, but an unknown experimental factor could not be excluded. An earlier analysis of around 500 of the donors showed that most TCR beta V segments appeared in productive rearrangements either about 87% or about 30% of the time, which broadly matched IMGT annotations. The 87-base-pair reads could not distinguish some IMGT-functional V segments, including TRBV6-2 and TRBV6-3, so those segments were excluded. In a later analysis, HLA-associated TCR beta chains showed more clonal expansion and lower generation probabilities than non-associated chains that were equally common. This cohort had only TCR beta chains sequenced, and the lack of alpha or paired-chain data limited which features could be detected. Because HLA typing was unavailable for some donors at each locus, only the typed subset was used in association tests. Most TCR sequences were seen in very few donors, while some public TCRs were found in many individuals. In both the original and validation cohorts, the classifier was reported to diagnose cytomegalovirus status with high specificity and sensitivity. Immune exposure information for the cohort was limited to CMV serostatus. A further reported finding was that TCR beta sequences accurately predicted the HLA-A and HLA-B alleles for most subjects in the first cohort. According to a later genetic analysis, donors in an Asian-associated ancestry cluster had fewer N-insertions in productive TCRs than the approximately 630-donor mean. When HLA alleles, especially DR and DQ, strongly co-occurred, attributing TCR associations to individual alleles was difficult. According to a later analysis, parvovirus B19, influenza, CMV and Epstein-Barr virus appeared linked to several top co-occurrence clusters. In the study, around 150 TCR beta chains were listed as associated with cytomegalovirus. A later analysis found that TCR association rates varied across HLA loci, with DRB1 alleles showing the most associated TCRs and HLA-C alleles the fewest. In vitro tests confirmed that a few of the cytomegalovirus-associated TCR beta chains recognize cytomegalovirus antigens. Because counts were too low, roughly 17 rarely observed V segments, including chromosome 9 orphons, were left out of the earlier analysis of 587 of the donors. The presence/absence analyses assumed that sequencing depth was roughly uniform across donors, and that assumption may not be true.

Library preparation used the immunoSEQ multiplex PCR assay. The multiplex PCR relied on a mix of 60 forward primers for TCR Vbeta segments and 13 reverse primers for TCR Jbeta segments. Amplification of the CDR3 region of rearranged TCR beta genes was performed with a multiplex PCR assay on genomic DNA. Amplified TCR beta libraries were sequenced as 87-base-pair reads on the Illumina HiSeq System. Regarding the original processing steps: Across the 700 or so repertoires, a later analysis counted approximately 75 million unique TCR beta chains, 8.5 million to 12 million of which were shared by at least two donors. A nearest-neighbor algorithm error-corrected the raw reads and collapsed the reads into unique sequences, merging closely related sequences to remove PCR and sequencing errors. V, D and J gene segments were assigned by aligning CDR3 sequences to IMGT reference sequences. For a sequence to be retained, a match of at least six nucleotides to both a V gene segment and a J gene segment was required. A rearrangement counted as productive if the CDR3 had no stop codons and remained in frame with V and J, and every other rearrangement counted as non-productive. Following IMGT convention, CDR3 was defined as the stretch from the second conserved V-encoded cysteine to the conserved J-encoded phenylalanine. The earlier analysis of 587 of the donors excluded sequences that lacked an unambiguous match to a single V gene segment. In an earlier analysis of about 590 of the donors, a V segment was called functional when productive rearrangements were above 56.7%, and segregating when the standard deviation between donors exceeded 5%. A statistical classification framework was developed to diagnose cytomegalovirus status using the catalog of TCR beta chain sequences. V and J gene assignment, in a later analysis, came from comparing TCR nucleotide sequences with IMGT/GENE-DB human TR gene sequences. The TCRdist pipeline was used in a later analysis to assign CDR3 sequences and most-parsimonious VDJ recombination scenarios. In a later analysis, every TCR beta chain was defined by the combination of its CDR3 amino acid sequence and its V-gene family, and reads without a unique V-gene family were dropped. In a later analysis, fewer than 600 highly shared, low-generation-probability nucleotide sequences were removed to address suspected cross-contamination and a sequencing artifact. For each public chain, a later analysis derived a clonal expansion index from normalized ranks of inferred template counts within each repertoire. In a later analysis, generation probabilities were computed with a VDJ recombination model fitted to out-of-frame rearrangements, and the resulting probabilities were checked against IGoR. A later analysis scored TCR-TCR, TCR-HLA and TCR-CMV co-occurrence with hypergeometric tests, applying a repertoire-size bias correction to TCR pairs. In a later analysis, false discovery rates were estimated by permuting HLA or CMV assignments 20 times. In a later analysis, co-occurring TCRs were grouped with DBSCAN, and TCRdist sequence similarity was added when clustering was performed within HLA-allele-positive subsets. Co-occurrence clustering excluded repertoires with fewer than 30,000 or more than 120,000 public chains, plus five with anomalous nucleotide sharing. TCRdb stores this immuneACCESS table with in-frame sequences only. Part of the clones is absent; in the studies checked, under half of the shortfall reflects unresolved V genes, and no reason is known for the rest. The V and J calls and clone size were taken over from that table, and D and trimming were inferred from the DNA. This sample has under 200,000 clones in its table, and approximately 78% of those were observed once. Roughly 1.5% of the sample comes from the top ten.

In total, 666 healthy bone marrow donors made up the cohort. At the time of sampling, all cohort members were nominally healthy, though unrecorded immune exposures were likely present. The donor was CMV seronegative and belonged to the group of over 350 seronegative cohort members. A peripheral blood sample was provided by each donor, and peripheral blood mononuclear cells were used for TCR beta sequencing. Genomic DNA extraction from the blood cell samples was performed with the Qiagen DNeasy Blood Extraction Kit. Relative to germline, V is missing 5 bases and J is missing 0 bases, with 3 bases of the junction outside any gene match. Per the germline V gene (reference sequence), SEHNR is the CDR1 and FQNEAQ is the CDR2. The CDR3 has 14 amino acids, counting the end cysteine and phenylalanine. Only the CDR3 portion is preserved as DNA: 42 bases, with reading frame beginning at the first base.

The sequence was collected from a woman between 18 and 29 years old in good health and CMV-seronegative. The rearranged chain carries TRBV7-9 and TRBJ2-7, and TRBD1 matches 8 of the central bases. Sequenced: PBMCs. The sequenced DNA is TGTGCCAGCAGCCCGGACAGGGACTCCTACGAGCAGTACTTC. This translates into CASSPDRDSYEQYF.